Below, one TCR beta chain is given with its context. Its antigen is still unknown. Within the ViraFEST assay, antigen-specific CD4+ T cells underwent expansion with viral peptide pools prior to sequencing. Upon completion of 10 days in culture, CD4+ T cells were isolated. The culture medium for around 2 million PBMC per well included roughly 10 IU/ml IL-2 and about 9.1 ug/ml peptides. Germline CDR1 reads WNHNN; CDR2 reads SYGVQD (reference sequence). The CDR3 length is 17 residues. V was trimmed by 3 bases and J by 4 bases, leaving 19 bases between them. The data were taken from a study of vaccination effects on CD4 cells after COVID-19. The wider study: All study participants received two doses of BNT162b2 or mRNA-1273 vaccine. Study outcomes and limitations: Vaccine-induced clones in healthy vaccinees cross-reacted with common cold coronaviruses in only 1 of 255 cases.

Assay: immunoSEQ multiplex PCR; the TCRdb copy retains only in-frame clones and omits some. The sample consists of roughly 20,000 clones, around 70% of them appearing once. The chain employs TRBV10-1 and TRBJ2-1; D uncertain. Here the sequenced sample was CD4+ T cells from PBMCs cultured with HCoV-229E spike peptides, taken before COVID-19 vaccination. The receptor was derived from a human donor who received a COVID-19 vaccine. In DNA form, the CDR3 reads TGCGCCAGCAGTGAACCAATCCGAGACCAGATATACAATGAGCAGTTCTTC. This encodes CASSEPIRDQIYNEQFF.